Below, one T cell receptor beta chain is given with its context. Its specificity is not known. A much larger clone differs by one base, so this may be a read error. The data belong to a study of regulatory T cells in long-lasting Graves disease. Germline assignment: CDR1 LGHNA and CDR2 YSLEER. This CDR3 has 15 amino acids. Study observations and caveats: Persistent disease preferred TRBV28, TRBJ1-2 and TRBJ2-5.

Construction of TCR beta libraries relied on iRepertoire HTBI primers and on Arm-PCR targeting CDR3 regions. MiXCR, run by TCRdb on the multiplex PCR reads, gives a single entry per CDR3 protein. The sample carries around 250,000 distinct CDR3 sequences, roughly a fifth recorded once. Time point described: newly diagnosed GD, antithyroid drugs for less than 3 months. Preparation of the TCR library used RNA extracted from PBMCs. The rearrangement links TRBV4-3 to TRBJ2-3; perhaps TRBD2 as D (5 bases). The specimen was peripheral blood mononuclear cells (PBMCs), collected at new diagnosis, from a patient treated with antithyroid drugs. The receptor's source is a female donor with Graves disease. Here the CDR3 reads CASSQGGWSIDTQYF. The CDR3 DNA follows: TGCGCCAGCAGCCAAGGAGGGTGGAGCATAGATACGCAGTATTTT.